The present TCR beta chain was sequenced within a study of cytomegalovirus exposure and HLA in healthy donors (TCRdb year 2017). Concerning the study at large: In an earlier analysis of fewer than 750 of the donors, about 270 Gb of sequence data and 117 million unique TCR beta sequences from approximately 180 million T cells were reported. An early release that covered around 590 HLA-typed donors contained approximately 290 gigabases of sequencing data and 85 million to 100 million unique TCR sequences. Of the 300 to 450 genotyped donors, about 80% fell in the genetic ancestry cluster associated with self-reported Caucasian donors. The aim of the study was to test whether cataloging public T cell receptors could identify signatures of past pathogen exposure. The study profiled the T cell repertoires of 500 to 800 subjects by immunosequencing and related them to cytomegalovirus serostatus. Besides the first cohort of under 700 subjects, a separate validation cohort made up of 120 different subjects was used. To predict cytomegalovirus infection status, the study combined high-throughput TCR immunosequencing, statistical association of individual TCRs with disease status, and machine learning. To study patterns of TCR occurrence, a later analysis re-analyzed previously published TCR beta repertoires from 666 donors and added high-resolution HLA genotyping. The later analysis used no new phenotypic data to find candidate immune exposures, relying instead on TCR beta sequences and their occurrence across donors. In an earlier analysis of several hundred of the donors, high-throughput TCR beta sequencing was used to judge whether each TCR beta V gene segment behaved as functional or pseudogenic. Donor age, sex, ethnicity and CMV serostatus were compiled together with the repertoire data. A later genetic analysis took genome-wide SNP genotypes for about 55% of the 666 donors and used that subset as a discovery cohort. All discovery cohort repertoires had been generated on a single sequencing platform. HLA typing included class I and class II loci at four-digit resolution. Typing coverage differed by locus: A, B, C, DRB1 and DQB1 were typed in about 620-640 donors, DQA1 in 522, DPA1 in around 610, and DPB1 in around 490. Because of strong linkage in the cohort, a handful of DR-DQ haplotypes were treated as single units for association and clustering. On average, roughly 250,000 unique TCR beta nucleotide sequences were sequenced per donor among several hundred genotyped donors of the cohort, with roughly 20% of those sequences being non-productive.

Study-level results and caveats: Linkage disequilibrium might explain the correlated functional status among segregating V segments, but an unknown experimental factor could not be ruled out. This cohort had only TCR beta chains sequenced, and the lack of alpha or paired-chain data limited which features could be detected. A later analysis found that TCR association rates varied across HLA loci, with DRB1 alleles showing the most associated TCRs and HLA-C alleles the fewest. In a later analysis, several top co-occurrence clusters were reported to appear linked to parvovirus B19, influenza, CMV and Epstein-Barr virus. While some public TCRs were present in many individuals, most TCR sequences turned up only very rarely across donors. Presence/absence analyses assumed roughly uniform sequencing depth across donors, an assumption that may not hold. Strong co-occurrence of HLA alleles, especially DR and DQ, made assigning TCR associations to individual alleles difficult. Compared with the approximately 670-donor mean, donors in an Asian-associated ancestry cluster had fewer N-insertions in productive TCRs, according to a later genetic analysis. A cluster of highly shared sequence variants was judged likely to represent a technical artifact of the sequencing pipeline. The 87-base-pair reads could not distinguish some IMGT-functional V segments, including TRBV6-2 and TRBV6-3, so those segments were excluded. A later genetic analysis associated a missense DCLRE1C variant with V-gene and J-gene trimming of TCR beta chains, and an independent cohort replicated the association. Specific HLA alleles were associated with over 15,000 TCR beta sequences at a false discovery rate of 0.05 in a later analysis. In vitro tests confirmed that a few of the cytomegalovirus-associated TCR beta chains recognize cytomegalovirus antigens. Immune exposure information for the cohort was limited to CMV serostatus. A further reported finding was that TCR beta sequences accurately predicted the HLA-A and HLA-B alleles for most subjects in the first cohort. Roughly 15 rarely observed V segments, including chromosome 9 orphons, were excluded from the earlier analysis of several hundred of the donors because counts were too low. In the study, around 150 TCR beta chains were listed as associated with cytomegalovirus. In a later analysis, HLA-associated TCR beta chains were found to be more clonally expanded and to have lower generation probabilities than equally common non-associated chains. In an earlier analysis of several hundred of the donors, most TCR beta V segments were observed in productive rearrangements about 87% or about 30% of the time, broadly matching IMGT annotations. In both the original and validation cohorts, the classifier was reported to diagnose cytomegalovirus status with high specificity and sensitivity. Because HLA typing was unavailable for some donors at each locus, only the typed subset was used in association tests. In a later analysis, most CMV-associated TCR beta chains were found to appear HLA-restricted, with HLA associations seemingly driven largely by CMV exposure. According to the authors, the approach could potentially be generalized to other disease states and immunological phenotypes.

The receptor library was made with the immunoSEQ multiplex PCR assay. For the multiplex PCR, a mixture combining 60 forward primers for TCR Vbeta segments and 13 reverse primers for TCR Jbeta segments was used. The CDR3 region of rearranged TCR beta genes was amplified from genomic DNA with a multiplex PCR assay. Amplified TCR beta libraries were sequenced as 87-base-pair reads on the Illumina HiSeq System. Concerning the study's data processing: A later analysis tallied 70 million to 100 million unique TCR beta chains across the 610 or so repertoires, and around 9.9 million of those chains were shared by two or more donors. To remove PCR and sequencing errors, raw reads were error-corrected and collapsed into unique sequences using a nearest-neighbor algorithm that merged closely related sequences. CDR3 sequences were aligned to IMGT reference sequences to assign V, D and J gene segments. Each retained sequence needed at least a six-nucleotide match to both a V gene segment and a J gene segment. A rearrangement counted as productive if the CDR3 had no stop codons and remained in frame with V and J, and every other rearrangement counted as non-productive. CDR3 was defined by IMGT convention, running from the second conserved V-encoded cysteine to the conserved J-encoded phenylalanine. Sequences without an unambiguous match to a single V gene segment were excluded from the earlier analysis of a few hundred of the donors. In an earlier analysis of about 590 of the donors, a V segment was called functional when productive rearrangements were above 56.7%, and segregating when the standard deviation between donors exceeded 5%. A statistical classification framework was built to diagnose cytomegalovirus status from the catalog of TCR beta chain sequences. In a later analysis, TCR nucleotide sequences were compared against IMGT/GENE-DB human TR gene sequences so that V and J genes could be assigned. In a later analysis, CDR3 sequences and most-parsimonious VDJ recombination scenarios were assigned using the TCRdist pipeline. A later analysis defined each TCR beta chain by its CDR3 amino acid sequence plus V-gene family, and excluded reads lacking a unique V-gene family. To address suspected cross-contamination and a sequencing artifact, a later analysis removed 592 highly shared, low-generation-probability nucleotide sequences. A later analysis calculated a clonal expansion index for each public chain from normalized within-repertoire ranks of inferred template counts. In a later analysis, generation probabilities were computed using a VDJ recombination model fitted to out-of-frame rearrangements, and the results were checked against IGoR. In a later analysis, hypergeometric tests were used to score TCR-TCR, TCR-HLA and TCR-CMV co-occurrence, with a repertoire-size bias correction applied to TCR pairs. In a later analysis, false discovery rates were estimated by permuting HLA or CMV assignments 20 times. In a later analysis, co-occurring TCRs were grouped using DBSCAN, and TCRdist sequence similarity was added for clustering within HLA-allele-positive subsets. Co-occurrence clustering excluded repertoires with fewer than 30,000 or more than 120,000 public chains, plus five with anomalous nucleotide sharing. TCRdb took this table from immuneACCESS and kept in-frame rearrangements with V and J called. Such tables lack part of the clones; where checked against another copy, unresolved V genes explain under half of the gap, and the rest is unexplained. V, J and clone size are those of that table, while D and trimming were read from the DNA. For this sample there are approximately 190,000 clones; 81% appear just once. The ten most abundant clones make up just over 2% of the sample.

CDR1 MRHNA and CDR2 SNTAGT are derived from the germline V gene. CDR3 length: 15 amino acids, cysteine to phenylalanine. Only CDR3 DNA is held: 45 bases, read in frame from base 1. V and J are trimmed by 0 bases and 2 bases, and the gene matches miss 2 bases of the junction. With regard to this clone: The clone's antigen remains unknown. No base quality information exists; no much larger clone differs at one position.

The cohort consisted of some 670 healthy bone marrow donors. Cohort members were all nominally healthy when sampled, although unrecorded immune exposures were likely present. The donor tested CMV seropositive and was one of the 289 seropositive cohort members. Every donor gave a peripheral blood sample, and the peripheral blood mononuclear cells from that sample were used for TCR beta sequencing. The Qiagen DNeasy Blood Extraction Kit was used to extract genomic DNA from the blood cell samples. Sequenced material: PBMCs. The chain uses TRBV6-4 and TRBJ1-1, and 8 bases in between align with TRBD1. The source is a woman aged 18-29 years in good health and CMV-seropositive. The CDR3: CASSDSGQANTEAFF. The sequence in DNA is TGTGCCAGCAGTGACTCGGGACAGGCTAACACTGAAGCTTTCTTT.